A selection of T cell receptor beta chains follows, all from one sample in a study of CD8+ T cells in alopecia areata. Profiled with immunoSEQ multiplex PCR; TCRdb holds only in-frame clones, not every one. The data contain around 190,000 clones, around three fifths of them seen just once; the ten biggest clones take up around 3.9%. Sample: CD4+ T cells sorted from blood, taken at week 4, from a patient treated with tofacitinib. These receptors all stem from a human donor with alopecia areata. Each CDR3 is given with its conserved first and last residue. The D gene is left open where the match is weak. Clone size is stated in some rows and not others, as once, few, many or a class when expanded.

j_call clone_size d_call v_call cdr3_aa cdr3_nt
TRBJ1-2 few . TRBV7-2 CASSPRTTHGYTF TGTGCCAGCAGCCCCCGGACAACCCATGGCTACACCTTC
TRBJ2-5 . . TRBV6-1 CASSAQAREEETQYF TGTGCCAGCAGTGCCCAGGCCCGAGAAGAAGAGACCCAGTACTTC
TRBJ2-7 . TRBD1 TRBV9 CASGETGSGEQYF TGTGCCAGCGGAGAGACAGGGTCGGGAGAGCAGTACTTC
TRBJ2-1 . TRBD2 TRBV7-2 CASSLVLAGNEQFF TGTGCCAGCAGCTTAGTCCTAGCGGGCAATGAGCAGTTCTTC
TRBJ2-3 once . TRBV30 CAWSTGPDTQYF TGTGCCTGGAGTACAGGGCCAGATACGCAGTATTTT
TRBJ2-7 once . TRBV5-1 CASSPGQEGSYEQYF TGCGCCAGCAGCCCTGGACAGGAGGGGTCCTACGAGCAGTACTTC
TRBJ1-2 . . TRBV30 CAWTGVNYGYTF TGTGCCTGGACAGGGGTTAACTATGGCTACACCTTC
TRBJ2-3 . TRBD1 TRBV29-1 CSVEGRGRTDTQYF TGCAGCGTTGAAGGCAGGGGGCGTACAGATACGCAGTATTTT
TRBJ1-5 . . TRBV29-1 CSVRGDGVQPQHF TGCAGCGTTCGGGGGGACGGGGTTCAGCCCCAGCATTTT
TRBJ2-3 . . TRBV30 CAWSIWGRGTDTQYF TGTGCCTGGAGTATCTGGGGGCGGGGCACAGATACGCAGTATTTT
TRBJ2-2 . . TRBV2 CASREGASNTGELFF TGTGCCAGCAGGGAGGGGGCCTCGAACACCGGGGAGCTGTTTTTT
TRBJ2-5 . TRBD1 TRBV27 CASSWTGKTETQYF TGTGCCAGCAGCTGGACAGGGAAGACAGAGACCCAGTACTTC
TRBJ1-5 . . TRBV29-1 CSVVVASNQPQHF TGCAGCGTTGTGGTGGCTAGCAATCAGCCCCAGCATTTT
TRBJ2-1 . . TRBV7-9 CASSRDRGMFF TGTGCCAGCAGCCGGGACCGAGGAATGTTCTTC
TRBJ2-2 . . TRBV7-9 CASSSGGELFF TGTGCCAGCAGCTCCGGAGGGGAGCTGTTTTTT